The clone carrying this TCR beta chain was counted at least ten times. Researchers took RNA transcripts and amplified the TCR beta CDR3 regions from them. Initially, a first-round RT-PCR of the TCR CDR3 employed the HTBI primer set. A single record per CDR3 protein comes from TCRdb applying MiXCR to the multiplex PCR reads. The table has fewer than 550,000 distinct CDR3 sequences, approximately 14% seen once. This record comes from a study of T cells in Graves' hyperthyroidism and ophthalmopathy. J gave up 7 bases and V 6 bases, and 5 bases lay outside the gene matches. This CDR3 comprises 14 residues.

The V gene is TRBV12-3 or TRBV12-4, the J gene TRBJ2-1; TRBD1 matches 11 bases. This clonotype was sampled from a woman aged 18 to 35 with Graves' hyperthyroidism. Material for sequencing was blood. This CDR3 is CASSYRDRGNEQFF. DNA of the CDR3: TGTGCCAGCAGCTACCGGGACAGGGGGAATGAGCAGTTCTTC.